This section outlines one TCR beta chain sequence together with its context. The CDR3 extends over 15 amino acids. CDR1 is SGHKS and CDR2 is YYEKEE in the germline V gene (reference sequence). V shed 4 bases and J 5 bases; nucleotides not matched to a gene: 10. Sequenced by immunoSEQ multiplex PCR; TCRdb stores in-frame clones only, minus some. The repertoire holds 90,000 to 100,000 clones, with approximately 90% as singletons. The data stem from a study of cytomegalovirus exposure and HLA in healthy donors. Sequencing used PBMCs. This clonotype originated in a woman aged 25 to 39 in good health and CMV-seronegative. This chain links TRBV5-5 with TRBJ2-7; 9 bases line up with TRBD1. CDR3 protein: CASSREGTGLNEQYF. The CDR3, as DNA: TGTGCCAGCAGCCGGGAAGGGACAGGGTTGAACGAGCAGTACTTC.